This T cell receptor (beta chain) was captured in a study of Ad26.COV2.S vaccination and SARS-CoV-2 variants. Using immunoSEQ multiplex PCR, the repertoire was profiled, and TCRdb retains in-frame clones only, with some absent. The sample holds 400,000 to 500,000 clones, more than 75% seen once. Treatment denoted: roughly 18 received Ad26.COV2.S at low or high dose, single or two shots; 5 received placebo; per-sample allocation not given. Day 63 following the first vaccine or placebo injection was when the samples were taken. The CDR3 covers 16 residues. In germline, CDR1 is WNHNN, CDR2 SYGVQD (reference sequence). V lost 0 bases, J lost 2 bases, and 7 bases stayed unmatched.

The sequences come from peripheral blood, collected in a trial of Ad26.COV2.S vaccine versus placebo. The J gene is TRBJ2-7, the V gene TRBV10-1; the match to TRBD1 covers 7 bases. The TCR originated in a person between 18 and 65 years old who received the Ad26.COV2.S COVID-19 vaccine or a placebo. For the CDR3, the DNA is TGCGCCAGCAGTGAGTCGATGACAGGGCGCGCCTACGAGCAGTACTTC. Its protein is CASSESMTGRAYEQYF.